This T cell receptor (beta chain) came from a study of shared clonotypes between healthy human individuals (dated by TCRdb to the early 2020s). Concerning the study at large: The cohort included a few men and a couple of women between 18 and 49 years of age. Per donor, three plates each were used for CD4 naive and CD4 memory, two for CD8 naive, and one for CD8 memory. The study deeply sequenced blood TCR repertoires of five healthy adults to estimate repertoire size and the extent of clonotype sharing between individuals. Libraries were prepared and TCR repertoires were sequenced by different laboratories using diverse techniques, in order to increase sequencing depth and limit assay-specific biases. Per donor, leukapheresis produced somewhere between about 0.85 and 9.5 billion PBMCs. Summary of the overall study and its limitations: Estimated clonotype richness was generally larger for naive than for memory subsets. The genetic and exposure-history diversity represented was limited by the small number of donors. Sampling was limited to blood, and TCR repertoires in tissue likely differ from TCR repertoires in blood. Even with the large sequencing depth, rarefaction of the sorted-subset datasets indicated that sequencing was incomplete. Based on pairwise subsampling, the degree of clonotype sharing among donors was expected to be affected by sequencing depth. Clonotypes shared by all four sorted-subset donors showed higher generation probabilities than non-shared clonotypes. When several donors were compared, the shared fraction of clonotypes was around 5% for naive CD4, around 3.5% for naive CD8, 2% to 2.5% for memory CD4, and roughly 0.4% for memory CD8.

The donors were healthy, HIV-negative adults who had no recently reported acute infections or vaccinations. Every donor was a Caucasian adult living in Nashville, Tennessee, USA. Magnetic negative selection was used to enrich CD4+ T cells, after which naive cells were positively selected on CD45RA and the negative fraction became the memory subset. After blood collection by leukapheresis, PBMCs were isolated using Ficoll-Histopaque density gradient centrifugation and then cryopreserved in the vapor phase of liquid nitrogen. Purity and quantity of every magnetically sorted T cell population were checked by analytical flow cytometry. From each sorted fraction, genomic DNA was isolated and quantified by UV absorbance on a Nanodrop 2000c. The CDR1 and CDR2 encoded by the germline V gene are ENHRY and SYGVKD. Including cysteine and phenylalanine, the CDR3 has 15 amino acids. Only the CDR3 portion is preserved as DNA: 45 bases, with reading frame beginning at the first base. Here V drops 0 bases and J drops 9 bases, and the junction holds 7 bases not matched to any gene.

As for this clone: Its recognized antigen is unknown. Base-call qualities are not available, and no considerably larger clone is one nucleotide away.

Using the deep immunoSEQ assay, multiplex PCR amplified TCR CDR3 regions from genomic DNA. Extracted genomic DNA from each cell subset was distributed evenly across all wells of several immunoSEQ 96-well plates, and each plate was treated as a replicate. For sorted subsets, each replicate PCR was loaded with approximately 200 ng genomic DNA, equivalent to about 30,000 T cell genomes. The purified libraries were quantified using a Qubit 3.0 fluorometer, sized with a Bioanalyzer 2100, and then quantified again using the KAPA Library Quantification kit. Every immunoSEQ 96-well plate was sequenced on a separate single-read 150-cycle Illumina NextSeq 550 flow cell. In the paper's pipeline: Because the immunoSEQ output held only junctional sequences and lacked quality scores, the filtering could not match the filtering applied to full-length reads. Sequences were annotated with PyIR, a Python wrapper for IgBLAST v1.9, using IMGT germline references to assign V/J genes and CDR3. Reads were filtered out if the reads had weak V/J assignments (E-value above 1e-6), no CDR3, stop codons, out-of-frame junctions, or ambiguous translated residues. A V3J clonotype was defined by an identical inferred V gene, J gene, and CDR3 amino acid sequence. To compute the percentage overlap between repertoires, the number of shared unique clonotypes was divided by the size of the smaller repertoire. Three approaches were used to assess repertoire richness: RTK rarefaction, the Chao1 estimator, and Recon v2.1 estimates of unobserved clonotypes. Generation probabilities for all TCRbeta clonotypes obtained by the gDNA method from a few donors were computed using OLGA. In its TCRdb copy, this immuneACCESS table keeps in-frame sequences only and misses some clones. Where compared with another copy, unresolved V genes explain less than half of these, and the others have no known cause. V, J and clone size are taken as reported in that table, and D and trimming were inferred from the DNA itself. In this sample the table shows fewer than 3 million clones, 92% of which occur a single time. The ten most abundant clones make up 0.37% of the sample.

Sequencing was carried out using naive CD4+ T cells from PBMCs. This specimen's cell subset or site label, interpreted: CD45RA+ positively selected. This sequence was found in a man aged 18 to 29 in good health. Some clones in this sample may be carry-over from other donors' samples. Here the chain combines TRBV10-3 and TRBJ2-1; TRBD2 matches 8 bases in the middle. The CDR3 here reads CAISESLAGGFEQFF. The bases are TGTGCCATCAGTGAGTCCCTAGCGGGTGGTTTTGAGCAGTTCTTC.